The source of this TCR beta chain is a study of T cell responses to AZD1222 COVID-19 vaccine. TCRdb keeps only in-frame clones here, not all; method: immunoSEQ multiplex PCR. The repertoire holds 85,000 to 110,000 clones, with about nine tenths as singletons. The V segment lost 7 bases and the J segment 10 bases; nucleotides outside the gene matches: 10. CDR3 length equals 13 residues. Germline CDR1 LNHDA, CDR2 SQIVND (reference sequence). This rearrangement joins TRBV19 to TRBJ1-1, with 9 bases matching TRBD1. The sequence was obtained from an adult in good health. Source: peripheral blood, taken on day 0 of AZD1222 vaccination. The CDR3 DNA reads TGTGCCAGTACCTTTACAGGGGGCGAGAGAGCTTTCTTT. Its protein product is CASTFTGGERAFF.